This T cell receptor beta chain was sequenced in a study of shared clonotypes between healthy human individuals. Using immunoSEQ multiplex PCR, the repertoire was profiled, and TCRdb retains in-frame clones only, with some absent. Here the sample spans roughly 2.5 million clones, around nine tenths being singletons. Looked up from germline, CDR1 is LGHNA and CDR2 is YSLEER. V shed 0 bases and J shed 4 bases, with 10 bases lying between them. This CDR3 spans 15 amino acids. Division of CD4+ cells produced a CD45RA+ naive subset and a CD45RA-negative memory subset. The sequence was collected from a man aged 18 to 30 in good health. Sequenced material: naive CD4+ T cells sorted from blood. Documented subset: CD45RA+ positively selected. V usage is TRBV4-3 and J usage is TRBJ2-1, with D perhaps matching TRBD2 (5 bases). For the CDR3, the DNA is TGCGCCAGCAGCCAAGAGGCGGGTGGGTACAATGAGCAGTTCTTC. It specifies CASSQEAGGYNEQFF.